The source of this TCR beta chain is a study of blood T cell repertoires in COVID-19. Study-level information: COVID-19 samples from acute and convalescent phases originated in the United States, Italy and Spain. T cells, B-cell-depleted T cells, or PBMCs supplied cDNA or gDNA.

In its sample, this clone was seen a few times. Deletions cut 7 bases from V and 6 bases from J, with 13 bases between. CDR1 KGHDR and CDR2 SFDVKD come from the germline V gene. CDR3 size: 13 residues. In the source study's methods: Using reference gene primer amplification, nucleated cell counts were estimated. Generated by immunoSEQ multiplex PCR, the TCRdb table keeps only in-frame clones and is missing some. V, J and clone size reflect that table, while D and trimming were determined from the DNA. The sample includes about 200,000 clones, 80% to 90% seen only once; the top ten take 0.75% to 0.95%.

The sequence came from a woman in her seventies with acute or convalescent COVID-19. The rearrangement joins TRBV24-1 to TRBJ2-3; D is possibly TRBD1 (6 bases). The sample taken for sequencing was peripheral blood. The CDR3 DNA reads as TGTGCCACCAGCCGCATGGGGGCGGATACGCAGTATTTT. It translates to CATSRMGADTQYF.